Each of the 8 T cell receptor beta chains below was sequenced from the same sample in a study of blood T cell repertoires in COVID-19. The protocol was immunoSEQ multiplex PCR, while the TCRdb copy is restricted to in-frame clones and leaves out a portion. The data show some 90,000 clones, less than 85% seen once. The material sequenced was peripheral blood. The receptors shown here come from a human donor in a cohort sampled during active COVID-19.

The chain recombines TRBV28 with TRBJ2-2; 15 nucleotides line up with TRBD2. The CDR3 has 17 amino acids. Trimming at V came to 4 bases and at J to 6 bases, leaving 6 bases not matched to a gene. Germline V gene lookup returns CDR1 MDHEN and CDR2 SYDVKM. CDR3 bases: TGTGCCAGCAGTTCGGGACTAGCGGGAGGAGTGGCCGGGGAGCTGTTTTTT. Residues: CASSSGLAGGVAGELFF.

This chain connects TRBV7-2 to TRBJ2-2; D perhaps matches TRBD2 (6 bases). Trimming removed 1 base from V and 6 bases from J, with 12 bases in between. CDR1 is SGHTA and CDR2 is FQGNSA in the germline V gene. This CDR3 spans 15 amino acids. CDR3 residues: CASSLEVGGSGELFF. Here the CDR3 DNA reads TGTGCCAGCAGCTTAGAAGTTGGGGGGTCCGGGGAGCTGTTTTTT. The entire variable domain, with the rest obtained from reference TRBV7-2 and TRBJ2-2, is as follows: GAGVSQSPSNKVTEKGKDVELRCDPISGHTALYWYRQSLGQGLEFLIYFQGNSAPDKSGLPSDRFSAERTGGSVSTLTIQRTQQEDSAVYLCASSLEVGGSGELFFGEGSRLTVL.

This chain links TRBV5-1 with TRBJ1-6; D gene unclear. V was pared by 0 bases and J by 7 bases, with 11 bases between. The germline CDR1 and CDR2 sequences are SGHRS and YFSETQ. The CDR3 runs 15 residues. The CDR3, as DNA: TGCGCCAGCAGCTTGGAAGGAGTCACGAATTCACCCCTCCACTTT. Its translation is CASSLEGVTNSPLHF.

The chain joins TRBV19 to TRBJ1-4; D ambiguous. This CDR3 has 16 residues. Germline CDR1 and CDR2: LNHDA and SQIVND (reference sequence). V shed 5 bases and J shed 0 bases, with 13 bases lying between them. The DNA of the CDR3 is TGTGCCAGTAGTCCGCGACTTAGCTCAACTAATGAAAAACTGTTTTTT. Protein: CASSPRLSSTNEKLFF. Full variable domain (remainder filled in from reference TRBV19 and TRBJ1-4): DGGITQSPKYLFRKEGQNVTLSCEQNLNHDAMYWYRQDPGQGLRLIYYSQIVNDFQKGDIAEGYSVSREKKESFPLTVTSAQKNPTAFYLCASSPRLSSTNEKLFFGSGTQLSVL.

In DNA, the CDR3 is TGTGCCAGCAGCTTAGGGTCTAGCGGGGGGGCAGGTGAGCAGTTCTTC. Translated: CASSLGSSGGAGEQFF. The gene calls are TRBV7-2 and TRBJ2-1; 12 nucleotides line up with TRBD2. CDR3 length equals 16 residues. Trimming cost V 1 base and J 9 bases; bases outside gene matches: 7. Germline assignment: CDR1 SGHTA and CDR2 FQGNSA.

The V and J genes are TRBV7-2 and TRBJ2-2, with 13 bases aligning to TRBD2. J was trimmed by 7 bases and V by 3 bases; bases with no gene match: 8. Germline CDR1 and CDR2: SGHTA and FQGNSA. The CDR3 is 17 residues long. CDR3 amino acids: CASSFLTSGGLNGELFF. The DNA of the CDR3 is TGTGCCAGCAGCTTTCTGACTAGCGGGGGGCTGAACGGGGAGCTGTTTTTT.

This clone was seen only once. The chain employs TRBV21-1 and TRBJ2-3; the table calls TRBD2, which could not be checked here. TRBV21-1 is a documented pseudogene. The CDR3 consists of 17 residues. In DNA, the CDR3 is TGTGCCAGCAGCGACTCAGGGACTAGCGGGGGCACAGATACGCAGTATTTT. It translates to CASSDSGTSGGTDTQYF.

The chain employs TRBV4-3 and TRBJ2-7; D is possibly TRBD1 (6 bases). Deletions cut 0 bases from V and 7 bases from J, with 19 bases between. From germline, CDR1 is LGHNA and CDR2 YSLEER. The CDR3 has 16 residues. CDR3 bases: TGCGCCAGCAGCCAAGAGCCCCACCCAGGGGATACGGAGCAGTACTTC. This codes for CASSQEPHPGDTEQYF.